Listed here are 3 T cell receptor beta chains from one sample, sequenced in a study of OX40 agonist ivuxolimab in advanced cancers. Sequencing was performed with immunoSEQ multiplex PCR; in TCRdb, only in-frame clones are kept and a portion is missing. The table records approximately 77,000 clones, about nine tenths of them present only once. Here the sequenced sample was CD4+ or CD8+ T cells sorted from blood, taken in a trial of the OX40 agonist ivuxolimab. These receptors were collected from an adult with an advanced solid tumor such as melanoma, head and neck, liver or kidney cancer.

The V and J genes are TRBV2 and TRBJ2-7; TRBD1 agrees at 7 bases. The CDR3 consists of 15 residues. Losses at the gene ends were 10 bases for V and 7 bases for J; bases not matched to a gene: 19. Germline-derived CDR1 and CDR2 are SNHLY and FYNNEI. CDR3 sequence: CAISSSDRPLGEQYF. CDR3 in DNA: TGTGCCATCTCCTCGTCGGACAGGCCCTTGGGGGAGCAGTACTTC.

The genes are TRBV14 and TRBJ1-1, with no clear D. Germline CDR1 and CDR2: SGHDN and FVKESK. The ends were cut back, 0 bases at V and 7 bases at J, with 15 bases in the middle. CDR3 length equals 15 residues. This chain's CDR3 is CASSQDRLGPDEAFF. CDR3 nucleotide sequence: TGTGCCAGCAGCCAAGATCGCCTCGGGCCCGATGAAGCTTTCTTT.

This chain's CDR3 is CAIGGGEETQYF. CDR3 nucleotides: TGTGCCATCGGGGGCGGGGAAGAGACCCAGTACTTC. The V and J genes are TRBV10-3 and TRBJ2-5; D may match TRBD1 or TRBD2 (6 bases each). This CDR3 has 12 amino acids. V was shortened by 8 bases and J by 3 bases, with 10 bases between the two germline ends. Germline CDR1 reads ENHRY; CDR2 reads SYGVKD.